This T cell receptor (beta chain) appears in the sequencing data of a study of blood T cell repertoires in COVID-19. Turning to the study itself: Sites in the United States, Italy and Spain provided acute and convalescent COVID-19 samples. The cDNA or gDNA used as material had been derived from T cells, B-cell-depleted T cells, or PBMCs.

Recovered participants had two consecutive negative NP/OP PCR tests, healthcare professional clearance, or symptom resolution. In the authors' workflow: Reference gene primer amplification gave estimated nucleated cell counts. The method was immunoSEQ multiplex PCR; TCRdb's version includes in-frame clones alone and lacks a portion of them. The V and J calls and clone size are taken from that table; D and trimming were inferred from the DNA. The table shows about 330,000 clones, with roughly 90% occurring only once. The germline gives CDR1 MNHEY, CDR2 SVGAGI. This CDR3 comprises 14 residues. V gave up 5 bases and J gave up 6 bases, with 14 bases separating them.

The V gene is TRBV6-5, the J gene TRBJ1-5; D gene unclear. This clonotype was obtained from a woman aged 25 to 39 who had recovered from COVID-19. Source material: PBMCs or T cells enriched from blood (not recorded which). Here the CDR3 reads CASSKPDNSQPQHF. The CDR3 DNA reads as TGTGCCAGCAGTAAACCTGACAATTCTCAGCCCCAGCATTTT.